This T cell receptor (beta chain) was found in a study of shared clonotypes between healthy human individuals. CDR3 length equals 16 residues. The V and J ends lost 7 bases and 4 bases respectively, with 22 bases between them. Germline assignment: CDR1 MDHEN and CDR2 SYDVKM. Sequencing was performed with immunoSEQ multiplex PCR; in TCRdb, only in-frame clones are kept and a portion is missing. This sample has 170,000 or so clones, with over 50% found just once. Donors included only healthy HIV-negative adults lacking recent acute infections or vaccinations. The V call is TRBV28, the J call TRBJ1-1; possibly TRBD1 for D (5 bases). The receptor was isolated from a man aged 25-40 years in good health. Input material: memory CD4+ T cells sorted from blood. The sample's subset: CD45RA-negative fraction. CDR3 protein: CASTKKGVLGVTEAFF. CDR3 in DNA: TGTGCCAGCACCAAGAAAGGAGTATTGGGGGTCACTGAAGCTTTCTTT.